This T cell receptor beta chain was sequenced during a study of T cells expressing NK-cell markers. The CDR3 spans 15 residues. In germline, CDR1 is SGHTA, CDR2 FQGTGA. 5'RACE template switching with UMIs generated TCR beta cDNA. Reprocessing the 5' RACE reads, TCRdb reports a single entry for every CDR3 protein and omits DNA. The table gives approximately 550,000 distinct CDR3 sequences; the top ten clones make up around 4% of it. This clonotype originated in a man younger than 35 in good health. Material for sequencing was blood T cells: a sorted CD56 or NKG2C T cell subset, CD4+ or CD8+ T cells, or bulk PBMC T cells (not recorded which). V usage is TRBV7-3 and J usage is TRBJ1-6; TCRdb reports TRBD1, a call that lacks DNA to check it against. The CDR3 here is CASSLWGTSNSPLHF.